Listed below are T cell receptor beta chains from one sample, sequenced in a study of CD8 T cells in Susac syndrome. One entry per CDR3 protein, called by TCRdb with MiXCR from the immunoSEQ multiplex PCR reads. In the table there are 110,000 to 150,000 distinct CDR3 sequences, approximately 94% of which are singletons. The sequenced material came from CD4+ T cells from PBMCs. Receptor source: a human donor with Susac syndrome. CDR3s include the opening cysteine and the closing phenylalanine or tryptophan. The D gene is left open where the match is weak.

>TRBJ2-7|TRBD2|TRBV20-1
TGCAGTGCTACCCGGACTAGCGGCACCGCGGGCGAGCAGTACTTC
CSATRTSGTAGEQYF
>TRBJ2-2|NA|TRBV5-1
TGCGCCAGCAGCTTGGCCGGTTTGGGGGAAAAGACCGGGGAGCTGTTTTTT
CASSLAGLGEKTGELFF
>TRBJ1-4|NA|TRBV10-1
TGCGCCAGCAGTGAGATGCTAGGTGAAAAACTGTTTTTT
CASSEMLGEKLFF
>TRBJ2-5|TRBD1|TRBV13
TGTGCCAGCAGCTCATACAGGGGACAGACCCAGTACTTC
CASSSYRGQTQYF
>TRBJ2-7|NA|TRBV2
TGTGCCAGCAGGGACCGGGAAGGGCGCGAGCAGTACTTC
CASRDREGREQYF
>TRBJ2-2|NA|TRBV12-3/TRBV12-4
TGTGCCAGCAGTTTAGCGGGGATTACCGGGGAGCTGTTTTTT
CASSLAGITGELFF
>TRBJ2-2|NA|TRBV25-1
TGTGCCAGCTTCGACAGTTCGAACACCGGGGAGCTGTTTTTT
CASFDSSNTGELFF
>TRBJ1-2|TRBD1|TRBV5-1
TGCGCCAGCAGCTTGGATTCAACAGGGGGCAAGAATGGCTACACCTTC
CASSLDSTGGKNGYTF
>TRBJ2-5|NA|TRBV19
TGTGCCAGTAGCTCGACAGACCAAGAGACCCAGTACTTC
CASSSTDQETQYF
>TRBJ1-1|NA|TRBV15
TGTGCCACCATCTTACCCCTTACAATCGAATGTCATAAAGGGAACACTGAAGCTTTCTTT
CATILPLTIECHKGNTEAFF